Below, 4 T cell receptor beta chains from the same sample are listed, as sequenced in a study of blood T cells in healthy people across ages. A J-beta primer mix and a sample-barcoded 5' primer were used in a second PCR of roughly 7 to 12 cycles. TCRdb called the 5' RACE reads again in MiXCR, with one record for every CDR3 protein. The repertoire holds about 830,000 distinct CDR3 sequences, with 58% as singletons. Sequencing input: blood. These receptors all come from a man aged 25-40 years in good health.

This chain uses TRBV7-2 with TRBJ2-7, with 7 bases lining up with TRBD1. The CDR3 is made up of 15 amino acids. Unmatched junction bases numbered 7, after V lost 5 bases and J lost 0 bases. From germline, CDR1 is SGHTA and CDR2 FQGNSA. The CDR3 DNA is TGTGCCAGCAGCCCAACGACAGGGAGCTCCTACGAGCAGTACTTC. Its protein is CASSPTTGSSYEQYF.

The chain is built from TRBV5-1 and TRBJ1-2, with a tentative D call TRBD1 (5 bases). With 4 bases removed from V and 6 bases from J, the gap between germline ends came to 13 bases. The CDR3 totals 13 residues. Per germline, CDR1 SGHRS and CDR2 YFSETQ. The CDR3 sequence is CASSLAGNDGYTF. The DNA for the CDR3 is TGCGCCAGCAGCCTGGCAGGGAATGATGGCTACACCTTC.

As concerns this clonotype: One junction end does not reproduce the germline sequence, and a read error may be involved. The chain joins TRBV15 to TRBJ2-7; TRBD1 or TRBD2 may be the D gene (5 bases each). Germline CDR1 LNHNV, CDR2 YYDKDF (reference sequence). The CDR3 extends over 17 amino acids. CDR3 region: CAASRVPARGRVDEQYF. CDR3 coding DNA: TGTGCCGCCAGCAGAGTCCCCGCCCGGGGACGGGTTGACGAGCAGTACTTC. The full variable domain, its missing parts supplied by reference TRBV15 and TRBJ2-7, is DAMVIQNPRYQVTQFGKPVTLSCSQTLNHNVMYWYQQKSSQAPKLLFHYYDKDFNNEADTPDNFQSRRPNTSFCFLDIRSPGLGDTAMYLCAASRVPARGRVDEQYFGPGTRLTVT.

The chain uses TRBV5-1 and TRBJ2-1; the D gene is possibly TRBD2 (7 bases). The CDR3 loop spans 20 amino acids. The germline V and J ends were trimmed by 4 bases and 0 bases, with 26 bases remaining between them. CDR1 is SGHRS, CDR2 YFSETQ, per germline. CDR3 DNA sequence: TGCGCCAGCAGCCGGACCTCTTCCAGGGGAGGGCCGAGCTCCTACAATGAGCAGTTCTTC. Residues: CASSRTSSRGGPSSYNEQFF.